Sequencing of this T cell receptor beta chain was carried out in a study of blood T cell repertoires in COVID-19. Categorization into cohorts depended on clinical history that participants reported. A case of COVID-19 had been met by exposed participants within 2 weeks before study entry. The repertoire was sequenced with immunoSEQ multiplex PCR; TCRdb's copy has only in-frame clones and lacks some. The table includes about 210,000 clones, around nine tenths detected once. This clone turned up a few times. The sequencing input was PBMCs or T cells enriched from blood (not recorded which). The source of this sequence is a young woman who had been exposed to COVID-19.

This CDR3 is CATSRPSRGPTGELFF. The CDR3, as DNA: TGTGCCACCAGCAGACCGTCCAGGGGCCCCACCGGGGAGCTGTTTTTT. The rearrangement joins TRBV15 to TRBJ2-2, with D tentatively TRBD1 (6 bases). The V gene's germline CDR1 is LNHNV and CDR2 YYDKDF (reference sequence). The ends were cut back, 2 bases at V and 4 bases at J, with 14 bases in the middle. CDR3 size: 16 residues.